This T cell receptor beta chain was recovered during a study of response to subunit inactivated influenza vaccine. TCRdb ran MiXCR on the RT-PCR reads and lists one entry per CDR3 protein. The profile shows 650,000 to 800,000 distinct CDR3 sequences, approximately 18% of them singletons. The clonotype was recovered from a man between 50 and 59 years old who received an inactivated influenza vaccine. Sequenced here: PBMCs from blood, sampled roughly 5 days after vaccination.

CDR3 coding DNA: TGTGCCAGCAGCTTCAACCCCAGGGTTGGGCAGTTCTTC. This encodes CASSFNPRVGQFF. The chain has TRBV11-2 and TRBJ2-1; D may be TRBD1 (5 bases). Trimming left V 3 bases short and J 12 bases short, with 15 bases between. The germline V gene encodes CDR1 SGHAT and CDR2 FQNNGV. This CDR3 comprises 13 residues.